The 14 T cell receptor beta chains below were found in one sample sequenced in a study of T-cell reconstitution after alpha-beta-depleted transplantation in children. Preparation of the TCRbeta library involved a method that used unique molecular identifiers. TCRdb reprocessed the PCR reads with MiXCR, giving one entry per CDR3 protein. The sample includes some 81,000 distinct CDR3 sequences, 13% to 15% of them seen just once. Sequencing used PBMCs, mostly from graft donor cells, obtained 180 days after TCRalphabeta/CD19-depleted stem cell transplant. These receptors were taken from a male patient aged 2 to 9 who had a stem cell transplant for acute lymphoblastic leukemia, so the T cells may come from the graft donor.

This clonotype was seen a handful of times. The rearrangement links TRBV20-1 to TRBJ2-5; D remains unclear. V was cut by 0 bases and J by 4 bases, with 9 bases left in between. Germline V gives CDR1 DFQATT, CDR2 SNEGSKA (reference sequence). The CDR3 has 13 residues. CDR3: CSARDKGLETQYF. In DNA form, the CDR3 reads TGCAGTGCTAGAGATAAAGGGCTAGAGACCCAGTACTTC.

This clonotype was counted between two and nine times. The rearrangement links TRBV20-1 to TRBJ2-1; D gene unclear. Looked up from germline, CDR1 is DFQATT and CDR2 is SNEGSKA (reference sequence). The CDR3 extends over 13 amino acids. Deletions cut 4 bases from V and 0 bases from J, with 7 bases between. CDR3 coding DNA: TGCAGTGCTACTAGATTCTCCTACAATGAGCAGTTCTTC. Its translation: CSATRFSYNEQFF.

Points on this clonotype: A much larger clone sits a single nucleotide away, making a read error possible. The chain employs TRBV6-4 and TRBJ2-7; D is ambiguous. The CDR3 is 12 amino acids. Germline lookup yields CDR1 MRHNA and CDR2 SNTAGT. In nucleotides, the CDR3 is TGTGCCAGCACTCTGGACGGTTACGAGCAGTCCTTC. Translated: CASTLDGYEQSF.

This clonotype was counted at least ten times. Here the CDR3 reads CASSVSYQTGLYGYTF. The CDR3 bases are TGTGCCAGCAGCGTTAGTTACCAGACAGGGCTCTATGGCTACACCTTC. This chain uses TRBV9 with TRBJ1-2; 7 bases line up with TRBD1. This CDR3 region has 16 residues. Trimming took 2 bases from V and 4 from J; bases not matched to a gene: 11. CDR1 and CDR2 from the germline V gene are SGDLS and YYNGEE.

This clonotype was counted between two and nine times. The V call is TRBV20-1, the J call TRBJ1-1; the D is unclear. The CDR3 consists of 11 residues. The V end was cut by 6 bases, the J end by 6 bases, with 11 bases between. Looked up from germline, CDR1 is DFQATT and CDR2 is SNEGSKA (reference sequence). DNA for the CDR3: TGCAGTGCCCCGACAATTTCTGAAGCTTTCTTT. It codes for CSAPTISEAFF.

This clonotype appeared a few times. The chain recombines TRBV7-2 with TRBJ2-7; 12 nucleotides match TRBD2. The CDR3 loop spans 16 amino acids. Germline CDR1 is SGHTA and CDR2 is FQGNSA. The junction had 4 bases not matched to a gene; V was cut back by 2 bases and J by 2 bases. CDR3 in amino acids: CASSLRLAGGPYEQYF. The CDR3 DNA is TGTGCCAGCAGCTTAAGGCTAGCGGGGGGGCCCTACGAGCAGTACTTC.

The table lists this clonotype with a few counts. This chain uses TRBV29-1 with TRBJ1-1, with D unclear. This CDR3 contains 12 residues. Trimming pared 4 bases from V and 0 bases from J, leaving 6 bases between. CDR1 is SQVTM and CDR2 is ANQGSEA in the germline V gene. CDR3 loop: CSVVRMNTEAFF. In DNA form, the CDR3 reads TGCAGCGTTGTGAGGATGAACACTGAAGCTTTCTTT.

This clonotype showed up just a few times. This sequence joins TRBV7-6 and TRBJ2-2; a weak D match, TRBD2 (5 bases). This CDR3 is built from 16 residues. V lost 3 bases, J lost 1 base, and 12 bases lay in between. Germline lookup yields CDR1 SGHVS and CDR2 FNYEAQ. This chain's CDR3 is CASSFIGLQNTGELFF. The DNA for the CDR3 is TGTGCCAGCAGCTTTATAGGACTTCAGAACACCGGGGAGCTGTTTTTT.

This clonotype was seen a handful of times. This may be a read error, as it is one base from a much larger clone. V and J are TRBV6-5 and TRBJ2-2; D unclear. CDR1 and CDR2 from the germline V gene are MNHEY and SVGAGI. V shed 2 bases and J shed 6 bases, with 16 bases lying between them. The CDR3 consists of 16 residues. DNA of the CDR3: TGTGCCAGCAGTTACCCACGCGGCCATTACGCCGGGGAGCTGTTTTTT. Translating gives CASSYPRGHYAGELFF.

This clonotype was seen only a few times. The CDR3, as DNA: TGTGCCAGCAGCTTAGCGAAAGGGAAACCCACCGGGGAGCTGTTTTTT. It is translated as CASSLAKGKPTGELFF. The gene calls are TRBV7-9 and TRBJ2-2; unclear D gene. V dropped 0 bases and J dropped 4 bases, with 12 bases sitting between them. The V gene's germline CDR1 is SEHNR and CDR2 FQNEAQ (reference sequence). This CDR3 has 16 residues.

This clonotype was counted between two and nine times. The chain has TRBV3-1 and TRBJ1-2, with no clear D. Trimming stripped 1 base from V and 6 bases from J, with 12 bases between. The CDR3 is made up of 14 amino acids. CDR1 is LGHDT, CDR2 YNNKEL, per germline (reference sequence). CDR3 sequence (DNA): TGTGCCAGCAGCCAAGGACCACTAGGGAATGGCTACACCTTC. Its protein product is CASSQGPLGNGYTF.

V gene TRBV29-1 combines with J gene TRBJ2-2, with D perhaps TRBD1 or TRBD2 (7 bases each). This CDR3 has 14 amino acids. Trimming removed 4 bases from V and 10 bases from J, with 19 bases in between. Germline CDR1 reads SQVTM; CDR2 reads ANQGSEA. CDR3 in DNA: TGCAGCGTTGGCCCCAGGGGGGGGGGTGAGGAGCTGTTTTTT. This sequence encodes CSVGPRGGGEELFF.

This clonotype was counted many times. The chain is built from TRBV7-2 and TRBJ1-2; D is undetermined. Trimming stripped 5 bases from V and 5 bases from J, with 15 bases between. This CDR3 has 14 amino acids. The germline V gene has CDR1 SGHTA and CDR2 FQGNSA. CDR3 DNA sequence: TGTGCCAGCAGCCTCATGAGGCTAGGATATGGCTACACCTTC. Translation gives CASSLMRLGYGYTF.

This clonotype has ten or more counts. V is TRBV20-1 and J is TRBJ2-5, with 7 nucleotides matching TRBD2. Trimming removed 6 bases from V and 5 bases from J; junction bases left unmatched: 6. This CDR3 has 12 residues. In germline, CDR1 is DFQATT, CDR2 SNEGSKA (reference sequence). CDR3 DNA sequence: TGCAGTGCCAACGGGGGGAGTGAGACCCAGTACTTC. Translating gives CSANGGSETQYF.